This T cell receptor (beta chain) was captured by sequencing in a study of T cell responses to AZD1222 COVID-19 vaccine. Across the whole study: Second doses that came at about 4 or about 12 weeks were put together.

Data came from immunoSEQ multiplex PCR; TCRdb stores just in-frame clones and leaves some out. The table has more than 75,000 clones, about 92% seen once. Overall study findings and caveats: Breadth and depth of Spike-specific TCRs rose after two AZD1222 doses. The number of AZD1222 recipients seropositive at baseline was only five to seven. As reported, nearly half of all spike-specific TCRs target variant regions that are unmutated.

About this clone: The target antigen is unknown.

Trimming took 5 bases from V and 5 from J, leaving 19 bases between them. The CDR3 runs to 16 residues. Per germline, CDR1 SGDLS and CDR2 YYNGEE. This chain connects TRBV9 to TRBJ2-2; D assignment may be TRBD1 or TRBD2 (5 bases each). The sample in question was peripheral blood, obtained on day 0 of AZD1222 vaccination. The source is an adult in good health. The CDR3 DNA is TGTGCCAGCAGGAAAGAACCTGGGACCACTACCGGGGAGCTGTTTTTT. Encoded protein: CASRKEPGTTTGELFF.